The clone carrying this TCR beta chain was seen repeatedly, ten times or more. The antigen is unknown. CDR1 is MNHEY, CDR2 SMNVEV, per germline (reference sequence). Between the trimmed V and J ends, which lost 0 bases and 2 bases, there was a span of 7 bases. The CDR3 spans 14 residues. The data derive from a study of T cell responses to AZD1222 COVID-19 vaccine. Overall study findings and caveats: Donors skewed white British and female; clonal diversity was possibly underestimated.

Sequenced by immunoSEQ multiplex PCR; TCRdb stores in-frame clones only, minus some. The sample shows about 140,000 clones, approximately 80% of them seen only once. This clonotype was sampled from an adult in good health. The sequencing used peripheral blood, collected on day 0 of AZD1222 vaccination. The chain links TRBV27 to TRBJ1-1, with D uncertain. Written as DNA, the CDR3 is TGTGCCAGCAGTTTATCGAAGGGAAACACTGAAGCTTTCTTT. Its protein is CASSLSKGNTEAFF.